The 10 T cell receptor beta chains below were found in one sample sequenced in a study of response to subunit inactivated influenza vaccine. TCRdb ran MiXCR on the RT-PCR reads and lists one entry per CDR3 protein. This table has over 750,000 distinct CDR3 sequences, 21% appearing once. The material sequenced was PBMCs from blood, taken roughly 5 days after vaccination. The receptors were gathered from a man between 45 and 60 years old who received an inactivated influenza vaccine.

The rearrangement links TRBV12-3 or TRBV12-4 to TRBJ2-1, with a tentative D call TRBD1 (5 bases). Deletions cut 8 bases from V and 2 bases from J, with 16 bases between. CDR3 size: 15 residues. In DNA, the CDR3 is TGTGCCAGCTCACATACCCAGGGAACCTACAATGAGCAGTTCTTC. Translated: CASSHTQGTYNEQFF.

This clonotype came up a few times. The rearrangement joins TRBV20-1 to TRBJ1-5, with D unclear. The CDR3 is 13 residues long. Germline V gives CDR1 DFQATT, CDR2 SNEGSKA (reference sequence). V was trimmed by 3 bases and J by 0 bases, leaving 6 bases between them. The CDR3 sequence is CSARAYSNQPQHF. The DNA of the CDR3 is TGCAGTGCTAGGGCCTATAGCAATCAGCCCCAGCATTTT.

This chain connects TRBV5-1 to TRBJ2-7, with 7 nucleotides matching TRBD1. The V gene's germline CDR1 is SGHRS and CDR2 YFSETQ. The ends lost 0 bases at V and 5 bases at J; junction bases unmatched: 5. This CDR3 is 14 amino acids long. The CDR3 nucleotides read TGCGCCAGCAGCTTGGAGCGACAGGGTGACGAGCAGTACTTC. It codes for CASSLERQGDEQYF.

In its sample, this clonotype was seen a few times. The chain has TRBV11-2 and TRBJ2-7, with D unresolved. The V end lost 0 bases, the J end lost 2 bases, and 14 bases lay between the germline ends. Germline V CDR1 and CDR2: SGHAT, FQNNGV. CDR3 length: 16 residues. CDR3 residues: CASSLEDADGPYEQYF. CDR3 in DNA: TGTGCCAGCAGCTTAGAGGATGCTGACGGACCCTACGAGCAGTACTTC.

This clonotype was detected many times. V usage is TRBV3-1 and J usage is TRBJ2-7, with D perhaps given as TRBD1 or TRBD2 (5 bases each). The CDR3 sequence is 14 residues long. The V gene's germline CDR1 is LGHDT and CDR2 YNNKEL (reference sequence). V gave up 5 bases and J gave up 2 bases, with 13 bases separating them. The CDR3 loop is CASSTRDGAYEQYF. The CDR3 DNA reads TGTGCCAGCAGCACTAGGGACGGCGCCTACGAGCAGTACTTC.

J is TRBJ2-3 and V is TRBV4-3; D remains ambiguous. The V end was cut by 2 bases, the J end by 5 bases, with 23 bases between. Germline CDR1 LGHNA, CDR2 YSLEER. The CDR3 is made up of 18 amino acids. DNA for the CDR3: TGCGCCAGCAGCCAACCTCCTTTGCTGAAGGGTAGTAGAGATACGCAGTATTTT. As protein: CASSQPPLLKGSRDTQYF.

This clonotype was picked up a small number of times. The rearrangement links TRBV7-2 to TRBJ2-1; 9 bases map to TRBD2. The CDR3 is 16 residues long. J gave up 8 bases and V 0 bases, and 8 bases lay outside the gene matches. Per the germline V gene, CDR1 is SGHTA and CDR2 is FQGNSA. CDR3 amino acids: CASSLAGLGGGDEQFF. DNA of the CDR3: TGTGCCAGCAGCTTAGCGGGTCTGGGCGGGGGGGATGAGCAGTTCTTC.

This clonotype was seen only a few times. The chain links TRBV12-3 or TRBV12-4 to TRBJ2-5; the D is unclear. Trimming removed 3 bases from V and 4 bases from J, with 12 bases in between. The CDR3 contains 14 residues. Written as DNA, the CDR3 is TGTGCCAGCAGTTTCGGAACGGTTGGAGAGACCCAGTACTTC. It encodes CASSFGTVGETQYF.

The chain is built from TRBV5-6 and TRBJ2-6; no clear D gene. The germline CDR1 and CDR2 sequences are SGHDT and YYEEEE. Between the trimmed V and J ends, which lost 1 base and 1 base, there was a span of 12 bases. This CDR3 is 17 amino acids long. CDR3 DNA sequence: TGTGCCAGCAGCTTGCGGGTTGACAAATCTGGGGCCAACGTCCTGACTTTC. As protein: CASSLRVDKSGANVLTF.

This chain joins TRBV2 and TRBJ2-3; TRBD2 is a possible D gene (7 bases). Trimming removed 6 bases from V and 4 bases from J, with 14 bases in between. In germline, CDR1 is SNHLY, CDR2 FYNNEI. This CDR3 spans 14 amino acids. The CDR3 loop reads CASRGGGASDTQYF. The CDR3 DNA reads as TGTGCCAGCAGGGGAGGGGGAGCTTCAGATACGCAGTATTTT.